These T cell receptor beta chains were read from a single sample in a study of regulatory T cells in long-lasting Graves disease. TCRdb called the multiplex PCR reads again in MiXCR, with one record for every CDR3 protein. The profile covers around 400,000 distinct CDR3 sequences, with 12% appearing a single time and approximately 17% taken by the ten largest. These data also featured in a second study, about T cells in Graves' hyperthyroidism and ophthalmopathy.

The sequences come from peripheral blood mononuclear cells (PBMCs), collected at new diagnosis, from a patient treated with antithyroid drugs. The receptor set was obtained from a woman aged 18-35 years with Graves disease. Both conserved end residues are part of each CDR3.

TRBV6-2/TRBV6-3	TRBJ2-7	CASSETGGTYEQYF
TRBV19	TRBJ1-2	CASKDRGPHHNYGYTF
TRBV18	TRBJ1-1	CASSRVAGQGVFTEAFF
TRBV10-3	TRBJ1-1	CAIRTGKGTEAFF
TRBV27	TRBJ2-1	CASSSRLAGGNEQFF
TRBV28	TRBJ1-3	CASRSGTASGNTIYF
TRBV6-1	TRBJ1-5	CASGRARDQPQHF
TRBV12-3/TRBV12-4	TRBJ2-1	CASSTRTGGSPNEQFF
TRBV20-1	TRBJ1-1	CSARWPGTEAFF
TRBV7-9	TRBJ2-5	CASRGGSGETQYF
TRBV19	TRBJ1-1	CASSIELAGEAFF
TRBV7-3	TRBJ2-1	CASSLVSGGYNEQFF
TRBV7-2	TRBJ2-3	CASSFQRGARTDTQYF
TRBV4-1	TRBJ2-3	CASSEYPHRVGDTQYF
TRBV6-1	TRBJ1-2	CASSTGGANTF
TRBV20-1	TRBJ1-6	CSARNGGSGNNSPLHF
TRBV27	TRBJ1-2	CASSRGQANYGYTF
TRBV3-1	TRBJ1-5	CASSQGNSNQPQHF
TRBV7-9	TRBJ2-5	CASSFPSPGAQETQYF
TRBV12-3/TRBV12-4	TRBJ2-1	CASSLARLAMINEQFF
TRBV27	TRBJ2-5	CASRRGGTQYF
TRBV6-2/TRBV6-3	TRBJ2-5	CASSFSSQETQYF
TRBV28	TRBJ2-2	CASLTGLGTGELFF
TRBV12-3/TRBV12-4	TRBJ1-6	CASSLVSGANNSPLHF
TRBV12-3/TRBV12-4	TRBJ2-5	CASSWRGFRRDQETQYF
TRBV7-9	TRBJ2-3	CASSSPYWTSGGAPLFTDTQYF
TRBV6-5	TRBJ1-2	CASSYPLRPSRSRYNYGYTF
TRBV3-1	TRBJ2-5	CASSQDQQETQYF
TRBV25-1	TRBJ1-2	CASSETGAGDGYTF
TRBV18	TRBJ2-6	CASSSGVPDSGANVLTF
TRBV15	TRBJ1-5	CATSPTGHGNQPQHF
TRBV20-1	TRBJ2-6	CSARAAGANVLTF
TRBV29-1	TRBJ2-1	CSVGGTSGYNEQFF
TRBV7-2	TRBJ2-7	CASSYYSRSSGSSYEQYF
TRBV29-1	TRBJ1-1	CSVVDRAQNTEAFF
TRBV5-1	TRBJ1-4	CASSRRGLGREKLFF
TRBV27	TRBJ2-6	CASKGRSSGANVLTF
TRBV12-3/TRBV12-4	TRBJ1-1	CASRYRGMNTEAFF
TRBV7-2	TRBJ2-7	CASSLIGLTYEQYF
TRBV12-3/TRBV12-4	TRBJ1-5	CASSLKVGADNRPQHF
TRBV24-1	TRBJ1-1	CATSSTGESGEAFF
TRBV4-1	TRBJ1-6	CASSQANRDSWSSYNSPLHF
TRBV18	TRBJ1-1	CASSSGNEDSNTEAFF
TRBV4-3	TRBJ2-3	CASSQEPPTGTTDTQYF
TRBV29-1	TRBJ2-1	CSVEHRFNEQFF
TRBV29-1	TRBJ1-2	CSVMVPAGGVGGYTF
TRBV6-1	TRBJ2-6	CASRPQTGPFSGANVLTF
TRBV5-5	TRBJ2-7	CASSPRDSINYEQYF
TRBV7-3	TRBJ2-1	CASSLLAGAGNEQFF
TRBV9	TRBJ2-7	CASSVDPGQGNYEQYF
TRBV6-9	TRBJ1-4	CASSYSVTGPGEKLFF
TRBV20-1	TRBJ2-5	CSAPTGDVETQYF
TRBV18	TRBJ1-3	CASSRTPGPDTGPENTIYF
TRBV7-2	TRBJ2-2	CASSLMLAGFPNTGELFF
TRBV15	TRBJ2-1	CATSRLRTEQFF
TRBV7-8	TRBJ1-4	CASSLYRGANEKLFF
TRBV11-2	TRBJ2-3	CASSFGGSRMYTQYF